This T cell receptor beta chain was captured by sequencing in a study of CD8 T cells in Susac syndrome. General observations from the study: The study conceded that its TCR sequencing and HLA analysis involved relatively few individuals.

CDR1 and CDR2 from the germline V gene are KGHDR and SFDVKD. The J segment lost 5 bases and the V segment lost 4 bases, leaving 10 bases of the junction unmatched. This CDR3 comprises 17 residues. Notes on this clonotype: The antigen is not known.

In blood CD8+ and CD4+ T cells, TCR beta underwent sequencing. The authors reverse transcribed roughly 0.5 to 1 ug RNA with random hexamers. TCRdb redid the calling of the immunoSEQ multiplex PCR reads with MiXCR, one entry per CDR3 protein. This table holds tens of thousands of distinct CDR3 sequences, over 90% found once. The sequencing input was CD8+ T cells from PBMCs. The clonotype originates from a human donor with Susac syndrome. The chain carries TRBV24-1 and TRBJ2-5; 12 positions match TRBD2. CDR3 loop: CATSERRLAGVGETQYF. CDR3 DNA: TGTGCCACCAGTGAACGCCGACTAGCGGGAGTAGGTGAGACCCAGTACTTC.